This TCR beta chain was captured in a study of blood T cells in healthy people across ages. Overall study results and limits: There were more naive CD4+ cells and higher diversity in long-lived donors than in aged donors. Per-million-T-cell TCR beta diversity fell roughly linearly with age.

The individuals who served as donors were healthy Caucasians living in Russia, aged roughly 6 to 100. Each individual donor underwent a draw of roughly 10 milliliters of peripheral blood. Of note for this clonotype: Its antigen is not identified. An end of the junction differs from the germline gene, which may be a read error.

Using a J-beta primer mix together with a sample-barcoded 5' primer, a second PCR was run for roughly 7 to 11 cycles. TCRdb fed the 5' RACE reads into MiXCR, producing one record per CDR3 protein. The sample carries over 1.5 million distinct CDR3 sequences, 49% recorded once. The length of the CDR3 is 15 residues. Germline V gives CDR1 SNHLY, CDR2 FYNNEI. This sequence was found in a woman in her thirties or forties in good health. The V gene is TRBV2, the J gene TRBJ2-3; TRBD2 is a possible D gene (7 bases). The source material was blood. CDR3 nucleotides: TGTGCCAGCAGTGAGGACGGGGGGCCCCGGGATACGCGGTATTTT. Protein product: CASSEDGGPRDTRYF.